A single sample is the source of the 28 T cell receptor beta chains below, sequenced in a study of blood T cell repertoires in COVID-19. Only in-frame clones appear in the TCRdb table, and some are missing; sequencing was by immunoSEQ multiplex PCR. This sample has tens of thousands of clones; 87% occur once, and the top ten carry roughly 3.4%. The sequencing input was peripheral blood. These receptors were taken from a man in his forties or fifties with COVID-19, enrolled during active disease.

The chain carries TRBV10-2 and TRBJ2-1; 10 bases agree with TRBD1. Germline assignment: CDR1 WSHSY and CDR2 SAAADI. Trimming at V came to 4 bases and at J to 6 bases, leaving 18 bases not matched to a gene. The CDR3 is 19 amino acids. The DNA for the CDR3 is TGCGCCAGCAGTGCCATACCGGGACAGGGGTATGATGGGGGCAATGAGCAGTTCTTC. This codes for CASSAIPGQGYDGGNEQFF.

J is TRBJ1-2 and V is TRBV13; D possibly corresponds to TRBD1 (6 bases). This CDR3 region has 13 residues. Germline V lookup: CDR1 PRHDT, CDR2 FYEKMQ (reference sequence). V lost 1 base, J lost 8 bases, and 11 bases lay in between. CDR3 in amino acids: CASSLVRGQGYTF. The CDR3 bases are TGTGCCAGCAGCTTAGTCAGGGGACAAGGCTACACCTTC.

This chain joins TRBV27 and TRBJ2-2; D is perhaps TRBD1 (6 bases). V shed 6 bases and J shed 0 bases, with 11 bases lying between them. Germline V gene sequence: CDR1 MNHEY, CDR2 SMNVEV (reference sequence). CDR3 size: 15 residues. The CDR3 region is CASSPGTTNTGELFF. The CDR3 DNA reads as TGTGCCAGCAGCCCCGGGACAACGAACACCGGGGAGCTGTTTTTT.

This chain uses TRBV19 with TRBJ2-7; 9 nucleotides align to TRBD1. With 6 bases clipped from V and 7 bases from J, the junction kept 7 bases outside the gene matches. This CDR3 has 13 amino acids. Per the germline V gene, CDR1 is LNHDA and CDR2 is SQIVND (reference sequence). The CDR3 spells CASSAGQGREQYF. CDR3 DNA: TGTGCCAGTAGCGCGGGACAGGGTCGTGAGCAGTACTTC.

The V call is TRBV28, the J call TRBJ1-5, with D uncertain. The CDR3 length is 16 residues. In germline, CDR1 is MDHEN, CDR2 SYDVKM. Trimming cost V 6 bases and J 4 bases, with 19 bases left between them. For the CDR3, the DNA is TGTGCCAGCAGGCTGCGGACCGGAGGGCGGAATCAGCCCCAGCATTTT. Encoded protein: CASRLRTGGRNQPQHF.

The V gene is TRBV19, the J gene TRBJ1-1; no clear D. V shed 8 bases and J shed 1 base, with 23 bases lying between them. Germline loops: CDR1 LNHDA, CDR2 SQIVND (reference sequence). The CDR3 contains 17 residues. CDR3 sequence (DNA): TGTGCCAGTCGTAACGCGGGGAGGAGGCAAAAGAACACTGAAGCTTTCTTT. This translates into CASRNAGRRQKNTEAFF.

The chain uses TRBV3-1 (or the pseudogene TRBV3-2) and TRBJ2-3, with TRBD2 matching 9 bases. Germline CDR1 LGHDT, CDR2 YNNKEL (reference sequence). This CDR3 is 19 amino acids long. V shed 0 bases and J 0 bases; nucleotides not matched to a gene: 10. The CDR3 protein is CASSQDFLAGTLSTDTQYF. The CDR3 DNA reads TGTGCCAGCAGCCAAGATTTCCTAGCGGGGACCTTAAGCACAGATACGCAGTATTTT.

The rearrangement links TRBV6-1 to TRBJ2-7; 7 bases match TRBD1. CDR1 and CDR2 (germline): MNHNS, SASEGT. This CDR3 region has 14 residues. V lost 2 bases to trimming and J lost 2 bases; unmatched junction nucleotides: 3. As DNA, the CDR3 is TGTGCCAGCAGTGAACAGAGGGGGCCCTACGAGCAGTACTTC. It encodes CASSEQRGPYEQYF.

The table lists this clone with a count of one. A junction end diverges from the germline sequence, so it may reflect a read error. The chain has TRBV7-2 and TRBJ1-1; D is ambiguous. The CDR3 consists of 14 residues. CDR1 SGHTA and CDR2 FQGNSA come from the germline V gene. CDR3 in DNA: TGTGCCAGCAGCTTAGCTGGGCTATCAGCTGAGGCTTTCTTT. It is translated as CASSLAGLSAEAFF.

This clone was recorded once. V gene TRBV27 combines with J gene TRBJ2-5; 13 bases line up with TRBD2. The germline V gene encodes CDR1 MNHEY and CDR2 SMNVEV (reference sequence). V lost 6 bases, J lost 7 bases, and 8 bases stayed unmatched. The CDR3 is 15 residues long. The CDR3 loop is CASRSPRLAGGTQYF. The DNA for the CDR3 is TGTGCCAGCAGGAGTCCAAGACTAGCGGGAGGGACCCAGTACTTC.

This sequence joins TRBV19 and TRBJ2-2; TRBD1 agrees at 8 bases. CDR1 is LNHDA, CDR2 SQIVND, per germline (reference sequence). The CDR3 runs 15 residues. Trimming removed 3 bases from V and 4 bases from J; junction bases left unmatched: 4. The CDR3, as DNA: TGTGCCAGTAGTATTTCAGGGGGCAGCACCGGGGAGCTGTTTTTT. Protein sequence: CASSISGGSTGELFF.

The DNA for the CDR3 is TGTGCCACCAGCAGAGATCGGGTAGGGGTCAACACTGAAGCTTTCTTT. It encodes CATSRDRVGVNTEAFF. The chain employs TRBV15 and TRBJ1-1; TRBD1 is a possible D gene (5 bases). CDR3 size: 16 residues. The ends were cut back, 0 bases at V and 2 bases at J, with 13 bases in the middle. Germline V gene data show CDR1 as LNHNV and CDR2 as YYDKDF (reference sequence). Filled out from reference TRBV15 and TRBJ1-1, the complete variable domain reads DAMVIQNPRYQVTQFGKPVTLSCSQTLNHNVMYWYQQKSSQAPKLLFHYYDKDFNNEADTPDNFQSRRPNTSFCFLDIRSPGLGDTAMYLCATSRDRVGVNTEAFFGQGTRLTVV.

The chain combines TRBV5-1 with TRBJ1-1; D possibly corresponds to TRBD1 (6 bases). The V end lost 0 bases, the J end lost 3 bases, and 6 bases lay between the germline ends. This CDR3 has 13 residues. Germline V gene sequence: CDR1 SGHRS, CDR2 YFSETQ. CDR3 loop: CASSLDRDTEAFF. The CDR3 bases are TGCGCCAGCAGCTTGGACAGGGACACTGAAGCTTTCTTT.

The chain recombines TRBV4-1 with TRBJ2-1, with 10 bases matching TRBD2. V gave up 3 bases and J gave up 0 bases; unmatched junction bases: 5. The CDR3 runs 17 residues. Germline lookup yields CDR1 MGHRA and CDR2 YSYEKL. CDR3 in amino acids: CASSHETSGYSYNEQFF. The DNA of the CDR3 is TGCGCCAGCAGCCACGAGACTAGCGGGTACTCCTACAATGAGCAGTTCTTC.

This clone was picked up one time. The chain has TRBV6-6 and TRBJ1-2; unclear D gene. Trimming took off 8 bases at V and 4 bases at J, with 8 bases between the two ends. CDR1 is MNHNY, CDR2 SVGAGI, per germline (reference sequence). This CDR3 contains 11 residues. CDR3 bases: TGTGCCAGCCGCGGGGTCTATGGCTACACCTTC. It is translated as CASRGVYGYTF.

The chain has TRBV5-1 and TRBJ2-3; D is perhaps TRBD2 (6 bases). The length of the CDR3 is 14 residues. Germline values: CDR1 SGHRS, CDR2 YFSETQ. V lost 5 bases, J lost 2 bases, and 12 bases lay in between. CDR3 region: CASRPGLSTDTQYF. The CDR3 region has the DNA TGCGCCAGCAGACCGGGACTTTCCACAGATACGCAGTATTTT.

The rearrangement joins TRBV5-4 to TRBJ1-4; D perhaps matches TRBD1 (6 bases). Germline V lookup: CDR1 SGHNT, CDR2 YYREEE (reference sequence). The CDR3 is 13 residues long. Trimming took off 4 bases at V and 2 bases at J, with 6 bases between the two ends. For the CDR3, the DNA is TGTGCCAGCAGCCAGGGGACTAATGAAAAACTGTTTTTT. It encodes CASSQGTNEKLFF.

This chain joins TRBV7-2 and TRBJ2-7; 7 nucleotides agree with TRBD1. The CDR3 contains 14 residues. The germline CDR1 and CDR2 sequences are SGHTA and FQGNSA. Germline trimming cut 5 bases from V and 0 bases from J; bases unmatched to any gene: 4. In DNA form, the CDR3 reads TGTGCCAGCAGCCGGGACAGCAGCTCCTACGAGCAGTACTTC. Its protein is CASSRDSSSYEQYF. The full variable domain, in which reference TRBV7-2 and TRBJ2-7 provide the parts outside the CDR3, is GAGVSQSPSNKVTEKGKDVELRCDPISGHTALYWYRQSLGQGLEFLIYFQGNSAPDKSGLPSDRFSAERTGGSVSTLTIQRTQQEDSAVYLCASSRDSSSYEQYFGPGTRLTVT.

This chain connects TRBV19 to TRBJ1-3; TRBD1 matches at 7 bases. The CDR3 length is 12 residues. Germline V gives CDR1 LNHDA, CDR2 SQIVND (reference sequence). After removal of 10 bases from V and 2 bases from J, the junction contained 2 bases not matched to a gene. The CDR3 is CATGTAGNTIYF. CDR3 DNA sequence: TGTGCCACCGGGACAGCTGGAAACACCATATATTTT. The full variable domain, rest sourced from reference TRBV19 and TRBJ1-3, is DGGITQSPKYLFRKEGQNVTLSCEQNLNHDAMYWYRQDPGQGLRLIYYSQIVNDFQKGDIAEGYSVSREKKESFPLTVTSAQKNPTAFYLCATGTAGNTIYFGEGSWLTVV.

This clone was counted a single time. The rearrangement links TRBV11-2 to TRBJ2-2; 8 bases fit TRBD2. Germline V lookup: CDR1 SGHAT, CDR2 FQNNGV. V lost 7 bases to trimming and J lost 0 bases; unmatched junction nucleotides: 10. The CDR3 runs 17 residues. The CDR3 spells CASIISVGGANTGELFF. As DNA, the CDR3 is TGTGCCAGCATCATATCTGTCGGGGGGGCGAACACCGGGGAGCTGTTTTTT.

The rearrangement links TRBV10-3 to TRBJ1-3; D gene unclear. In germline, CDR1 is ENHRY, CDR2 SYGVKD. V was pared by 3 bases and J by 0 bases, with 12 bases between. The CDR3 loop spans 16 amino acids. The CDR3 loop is CAISDGLWSSGNTIYF. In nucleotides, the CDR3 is TGTGCCATCAGTGACGGTCTTTGGAGCTCTGGAAACACCATATATTTT.

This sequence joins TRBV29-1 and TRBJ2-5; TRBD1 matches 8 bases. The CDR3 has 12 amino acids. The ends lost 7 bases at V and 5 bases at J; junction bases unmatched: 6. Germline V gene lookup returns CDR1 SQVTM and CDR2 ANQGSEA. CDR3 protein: CSGRRQGETQYF. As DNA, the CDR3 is TGCAGCGGCCGGAGACAGGGGGAGACCCAGTACTTC.

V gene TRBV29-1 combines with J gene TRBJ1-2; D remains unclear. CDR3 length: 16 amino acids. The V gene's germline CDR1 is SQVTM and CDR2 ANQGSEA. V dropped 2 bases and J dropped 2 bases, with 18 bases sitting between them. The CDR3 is CSVEPPAASGNYGYTF. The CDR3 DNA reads TGCAGCGTTGAACCCCCGGCGGCCAGCGGGAACTATGGCTACACCTTC.

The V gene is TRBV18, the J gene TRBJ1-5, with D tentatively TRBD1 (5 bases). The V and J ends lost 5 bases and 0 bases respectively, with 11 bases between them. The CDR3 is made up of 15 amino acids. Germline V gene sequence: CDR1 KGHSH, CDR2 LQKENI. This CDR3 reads CASSTGLNSNQPQHF. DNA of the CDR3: TGTGCCAGCTCAACGGGACTGAATAGCAATCAGCCCCAGCATTTT.

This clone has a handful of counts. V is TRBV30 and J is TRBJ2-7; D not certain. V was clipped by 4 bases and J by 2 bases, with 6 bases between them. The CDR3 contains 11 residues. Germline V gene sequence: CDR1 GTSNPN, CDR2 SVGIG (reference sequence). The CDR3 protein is CAWKNTYEQYF. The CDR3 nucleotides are TGTGCCTGGAAAAATACCTACGAGCAGTACTTC. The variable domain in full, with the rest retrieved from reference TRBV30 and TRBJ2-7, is SQTIHQWPATLVQPVGSPLSLECTVEGTSNPNLYWYRQAAGRGLQLLFYSVGIGQISSEVPQNLSASRPQDRQFILSSKKLLLSDSGFYLCAWKNTYEQYFGPGTRLTVT.

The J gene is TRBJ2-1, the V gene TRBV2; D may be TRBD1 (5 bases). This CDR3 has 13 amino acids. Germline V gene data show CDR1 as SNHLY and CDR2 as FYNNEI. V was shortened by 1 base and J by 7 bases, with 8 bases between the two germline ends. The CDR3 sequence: CASSEVGANEQFF. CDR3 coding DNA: TGTGCCAGCAGTGAAGTAGGGGCGAATGAGCAGTTCTTC.

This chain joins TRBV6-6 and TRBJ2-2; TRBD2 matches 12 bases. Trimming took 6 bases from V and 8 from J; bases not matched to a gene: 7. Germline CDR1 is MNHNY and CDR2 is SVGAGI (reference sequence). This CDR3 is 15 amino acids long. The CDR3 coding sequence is TGTGCCAGCAGAAAGACTAGCGGGAGTTCTGGGGAGCTGTTTTTT. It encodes CASRKTSGSSGELFF.

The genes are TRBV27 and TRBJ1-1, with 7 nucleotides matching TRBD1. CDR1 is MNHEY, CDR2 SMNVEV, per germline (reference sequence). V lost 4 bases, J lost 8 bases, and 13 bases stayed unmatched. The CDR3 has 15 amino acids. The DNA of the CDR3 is TGTGCCAGCAGTTCCCGGACCGGGACAGACAAAGAAGCTTTCTTT. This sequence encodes CASSSRTGTDKEAFF.